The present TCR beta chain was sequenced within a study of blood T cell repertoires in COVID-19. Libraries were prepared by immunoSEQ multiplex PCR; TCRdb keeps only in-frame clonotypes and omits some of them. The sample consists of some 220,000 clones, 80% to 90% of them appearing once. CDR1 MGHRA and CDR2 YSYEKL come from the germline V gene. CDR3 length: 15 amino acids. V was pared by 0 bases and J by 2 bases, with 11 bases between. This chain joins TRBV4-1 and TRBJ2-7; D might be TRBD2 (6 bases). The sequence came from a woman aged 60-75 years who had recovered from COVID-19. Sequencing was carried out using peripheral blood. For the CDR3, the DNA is TGCGCCAGCAGCCAAGATGCGGCGGGACCCTACGAGCAGTACTTC. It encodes CASSQDAAGPYEQYF.